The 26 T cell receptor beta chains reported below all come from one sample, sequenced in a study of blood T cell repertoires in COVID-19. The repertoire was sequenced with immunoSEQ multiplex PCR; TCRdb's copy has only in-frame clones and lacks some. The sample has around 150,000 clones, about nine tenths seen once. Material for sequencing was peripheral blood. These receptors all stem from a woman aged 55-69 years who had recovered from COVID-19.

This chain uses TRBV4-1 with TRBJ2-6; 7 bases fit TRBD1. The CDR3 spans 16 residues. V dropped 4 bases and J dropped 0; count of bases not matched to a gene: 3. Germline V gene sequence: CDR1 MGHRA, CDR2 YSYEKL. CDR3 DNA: TGCGCCAGCAGCCCGGGACAGTACTCTGGGGCCAACGTCCTGACTTTC. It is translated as CASSPGQYSGANVLTF.

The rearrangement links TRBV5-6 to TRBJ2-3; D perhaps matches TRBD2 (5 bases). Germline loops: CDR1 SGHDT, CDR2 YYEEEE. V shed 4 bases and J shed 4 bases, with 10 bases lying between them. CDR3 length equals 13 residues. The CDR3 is CASSQRAADTQYF. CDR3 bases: TGTGCCAGCAGCCAGAGGGCCGCAGATACGCAGTATTTT.

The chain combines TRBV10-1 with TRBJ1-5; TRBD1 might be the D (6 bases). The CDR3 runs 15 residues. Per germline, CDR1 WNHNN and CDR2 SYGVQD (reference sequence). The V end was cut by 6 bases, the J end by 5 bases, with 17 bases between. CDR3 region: CASSRGFQKYQPQHF. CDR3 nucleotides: TGCGCCAGCAGCAGGGGATTTCAGAAGTATCAGCCCCAGCATTTT.

In nucleotides, the CDR3 is TGTGCCATCAGTGAGCGTGGGACAGTAAACACTGAAGCTTTCTTT. This gives the protein CAISERGTVNTEAFF. This chain joins TRBV10-3 and TRBJ1-1; the match to TRBD1 covers 7 bases. J lost 2 bases, V lost 2 bases, and 5 bases had no gene match. This CDR3 has 15 amino acids. The germline CDR1 and CDR2 sequences are ENHRY and SYGVKD.

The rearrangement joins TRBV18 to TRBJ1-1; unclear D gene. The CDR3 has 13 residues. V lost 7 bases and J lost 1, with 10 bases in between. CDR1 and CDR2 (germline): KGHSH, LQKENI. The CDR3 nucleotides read TGTGCCAGCTTCACCGGAGGGAACACTGAAGCTTTCTTT. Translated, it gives CASFTGGNTEAFF.

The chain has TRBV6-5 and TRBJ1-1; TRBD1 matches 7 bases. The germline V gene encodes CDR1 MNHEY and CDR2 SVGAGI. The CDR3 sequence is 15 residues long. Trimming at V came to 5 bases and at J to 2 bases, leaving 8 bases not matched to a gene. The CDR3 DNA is TGTGCCAGCAGTCGAGGACAGGTCGGTAACACTGAAGCTTTCTTT. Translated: CASSRGQVGNTEAFF.

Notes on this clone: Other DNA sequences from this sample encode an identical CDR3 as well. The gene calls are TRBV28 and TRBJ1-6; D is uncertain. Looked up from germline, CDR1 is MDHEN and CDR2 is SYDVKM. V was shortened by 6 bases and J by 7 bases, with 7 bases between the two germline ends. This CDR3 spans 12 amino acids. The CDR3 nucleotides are TGTGCCAGCAGAGCACAGAATTCACCCCTCCACTTT. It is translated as CASRAQNSPLHF.

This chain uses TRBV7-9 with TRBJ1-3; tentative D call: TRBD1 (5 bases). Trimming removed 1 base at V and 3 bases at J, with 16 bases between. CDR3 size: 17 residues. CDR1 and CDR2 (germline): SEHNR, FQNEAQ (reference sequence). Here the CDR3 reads CASSLVMGQRIGNTIYF. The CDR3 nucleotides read TGTGCCAGCAGCTTAGTAATGGGGCAGAGGATTGGAAACACCATATATTTT.

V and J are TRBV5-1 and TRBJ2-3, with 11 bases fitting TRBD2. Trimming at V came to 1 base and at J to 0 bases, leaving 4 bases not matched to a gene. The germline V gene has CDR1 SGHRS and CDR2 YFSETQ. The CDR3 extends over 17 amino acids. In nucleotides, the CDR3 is TGCGCCAGCAGCTTGCCGGGACTAGCGGACAGCACAGATACGCAGTATTTT. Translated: CASSLPGLADSTDTQYF.

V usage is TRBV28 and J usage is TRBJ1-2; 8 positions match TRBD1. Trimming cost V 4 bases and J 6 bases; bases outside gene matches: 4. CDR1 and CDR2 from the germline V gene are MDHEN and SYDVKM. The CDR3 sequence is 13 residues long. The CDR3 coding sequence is TGTGCCAGCAGTTCAACAGGGGGTAATGGCTACACCTTC. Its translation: CASSSTGGNGYTF.

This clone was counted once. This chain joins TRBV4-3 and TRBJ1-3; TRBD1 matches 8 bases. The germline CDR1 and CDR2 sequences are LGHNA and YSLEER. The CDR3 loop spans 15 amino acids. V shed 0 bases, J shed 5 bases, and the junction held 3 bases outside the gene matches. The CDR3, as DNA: TGCGCCAGCAGCCAAGATCAGGGGGCTAGAAACACCATATATTTT. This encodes CASSQDQGARNTIYF.

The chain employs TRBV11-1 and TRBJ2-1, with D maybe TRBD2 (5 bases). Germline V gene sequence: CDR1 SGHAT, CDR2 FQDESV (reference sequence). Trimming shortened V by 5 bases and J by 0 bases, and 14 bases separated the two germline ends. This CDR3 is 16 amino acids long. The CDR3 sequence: CASSRLSGSSYNEQFF. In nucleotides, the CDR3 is TGTGCCAGCAGCCGCCTAAGCGGAAGCTCCTACAATGAGCAGTTCTTC.

In nucleotides, the CDR3 is TGTGCCAGCAGCAAAGTAAGCCCCCCTTATGGCTACACCTTC. As protein: CASSKVSPPYGYTF. The chain links TRBV21-1 to TRBJ1-2. TRBV21-1 is deemed a pseudogene. This CDR3 spans 14 amino acids.

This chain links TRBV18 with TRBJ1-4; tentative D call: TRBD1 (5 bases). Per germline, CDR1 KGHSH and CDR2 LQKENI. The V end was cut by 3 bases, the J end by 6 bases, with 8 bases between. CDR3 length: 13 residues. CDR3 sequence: CASSPEQDEKLFF. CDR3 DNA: TGTGCCAGCTCACCCGAACAGGATGAAAAACTGTTTTTT.

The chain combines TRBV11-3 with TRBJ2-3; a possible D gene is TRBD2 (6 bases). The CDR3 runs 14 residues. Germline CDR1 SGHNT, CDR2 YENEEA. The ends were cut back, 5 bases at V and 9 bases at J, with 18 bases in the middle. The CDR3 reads CASSRDGRDGTQYF. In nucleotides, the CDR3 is TGTGCCAGCAGCCGAGATGGGCGGGACGGAACGCAGTATTTT.

Here the CDR3 reads CASSSPGDSYNEQFF. In DNA form, the CDR3 reads TGTGCCAGCAGCTCACCCGGGGACTCCTACAATGAGCAGTTCTTC. The J gene is TRBJ2-1, the V gene TRBV7-8, with D perhaps TRBD2 (5 bases). This CDR3 is built from 15 residues. CDR1 and CDR2 from the germline V gene are SGHVS and FQNEAQ. With 4 bases removed from V and 0 bases from J, the gap between germline ends came to 10 bases.

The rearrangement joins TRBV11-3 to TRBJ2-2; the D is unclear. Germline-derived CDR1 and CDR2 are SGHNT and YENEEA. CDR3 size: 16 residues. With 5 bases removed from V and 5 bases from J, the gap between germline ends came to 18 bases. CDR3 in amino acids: CASSLHPTPSTGELFF. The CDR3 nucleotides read TGTGCCAGCAGCCTTCACCCCACTCCTAGTACCGGGGAGCTGTTTTTT. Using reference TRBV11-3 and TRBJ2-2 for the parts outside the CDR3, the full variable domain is EAGVVQSPRYKIIEKKQPVAFWCNPISGHNTLYWYLQNLGQGPELLIRYENEEAVDDSQLPKDRFSAERLKGVDSTLKIQPAELGDSAVYLCASSLHPTPSTGELFFGEGSRLTVL.

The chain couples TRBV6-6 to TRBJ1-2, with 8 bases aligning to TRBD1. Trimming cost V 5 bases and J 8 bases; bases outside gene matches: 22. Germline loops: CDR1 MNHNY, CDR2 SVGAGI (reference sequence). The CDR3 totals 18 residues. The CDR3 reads CASSPPRPGQASLGGYTF. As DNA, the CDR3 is TGTGCCAGCAGTCCCCCCCGTCCGGGACAGGCGTCTCTCGGGGGCTACACCTTC.

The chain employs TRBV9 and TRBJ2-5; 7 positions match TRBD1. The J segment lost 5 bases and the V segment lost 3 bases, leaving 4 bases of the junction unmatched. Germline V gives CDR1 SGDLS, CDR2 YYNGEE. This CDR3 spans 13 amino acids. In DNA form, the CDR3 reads TGTGCCAGCAGCGCTCGACAGGGTGAGACCCAGTACTTC. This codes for CASSARQGETQYF.

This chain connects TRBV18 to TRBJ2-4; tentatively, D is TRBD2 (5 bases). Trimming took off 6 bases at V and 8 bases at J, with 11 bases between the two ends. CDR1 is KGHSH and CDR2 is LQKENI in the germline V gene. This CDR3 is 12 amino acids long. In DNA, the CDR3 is TGTGCCAGCTCGCAACAGAGGGACATTCAGTACTTC. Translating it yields CASSQQRDIQYF.

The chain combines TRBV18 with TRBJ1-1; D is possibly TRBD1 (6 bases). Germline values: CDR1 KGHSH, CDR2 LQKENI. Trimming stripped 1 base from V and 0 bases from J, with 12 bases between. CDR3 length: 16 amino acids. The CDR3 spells CASSPRDISLNTEAFF. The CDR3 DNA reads TGTGCCAGCTCACCACGGGACATATCCCTGAACACTGAAGCTTTCTTT.

CDR3 amino acids: CASSFFRATTTGELFF. The CDR3 DNA reads as TGTGCCAGCAGCTTTTTCAGGGCAACTACCACCGGGGAGCTGTTTTTT. V is TRBV5-6 and J is TRBJ2-2; tentatively, D is TRBD1 (5 bases). This CDR3 spans 16 amino acids. The V and J ends lost 2 bases and 4 bases respectively, with 15 bases between them. Germline values: CDR1 SGHDT, CDR2 YYEEEE.

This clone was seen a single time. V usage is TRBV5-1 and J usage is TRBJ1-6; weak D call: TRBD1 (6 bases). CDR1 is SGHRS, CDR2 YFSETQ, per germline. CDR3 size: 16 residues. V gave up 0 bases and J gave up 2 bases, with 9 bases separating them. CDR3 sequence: CASSLGTDAYNSPLHF. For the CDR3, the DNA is TGCGCCAGCAGCTTGGGGACAGATGCCTATAATTCACCCCTCCACTTT.

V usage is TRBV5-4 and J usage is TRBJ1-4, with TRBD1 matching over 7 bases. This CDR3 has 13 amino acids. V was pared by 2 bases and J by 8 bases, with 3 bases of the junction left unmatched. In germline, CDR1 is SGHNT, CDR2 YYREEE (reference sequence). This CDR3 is CASSLQGSEKLFF. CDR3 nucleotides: TGTGCCAGCAGCTTACAGGGGAGCGAAAAACTGTTTTTT. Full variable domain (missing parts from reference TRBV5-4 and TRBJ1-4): ETGVTQSPTHLIKTRGQQVTLRCSSQSGHNTVSWYQQALGQGPQFIFQYYREEENGRGNFPPRFSGLQFPNYSSELNVNALELDDSALYLCASSLQGSEKLFFGSGTQLSVL.

Here the CDR3 DNA reads TGTGCCAGCAGCGTAGCGGAGGGTGTAGTCTATGGCTACACCTTC. Protein: CASSVAEGVVYGYTF. V and J are TRBV9 and TRBJ1-2; D remains unclear. CDR1 and CDR2 (germline): SGDLS, YYNGEE. The ends were cut back, 0 bases at V and 4 bases at J, with 13 bases in the middle. This CDR3 comprises 15 residues.

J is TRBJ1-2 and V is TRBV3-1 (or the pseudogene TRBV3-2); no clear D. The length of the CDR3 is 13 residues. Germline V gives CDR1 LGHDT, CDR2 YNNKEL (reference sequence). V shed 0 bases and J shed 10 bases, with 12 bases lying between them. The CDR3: CASSQDVREDYTF. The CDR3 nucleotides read TGTGCCAGCAGCCAAGATGTGAGGGAGGACTACACCTTC.